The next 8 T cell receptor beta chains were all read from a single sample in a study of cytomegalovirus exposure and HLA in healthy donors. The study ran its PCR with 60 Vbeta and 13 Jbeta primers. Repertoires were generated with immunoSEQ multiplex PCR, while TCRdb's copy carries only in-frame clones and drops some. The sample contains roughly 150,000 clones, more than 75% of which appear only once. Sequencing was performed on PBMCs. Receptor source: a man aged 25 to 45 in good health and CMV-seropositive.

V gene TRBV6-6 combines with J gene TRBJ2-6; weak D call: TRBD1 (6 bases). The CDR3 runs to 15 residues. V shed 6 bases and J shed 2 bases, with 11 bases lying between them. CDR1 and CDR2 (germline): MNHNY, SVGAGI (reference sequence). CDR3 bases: TGTGCCAGCAGCCACAGGGAACCTGGGGCCAACGTCCTGACTTTC. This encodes CASSHREPGANVLTF.

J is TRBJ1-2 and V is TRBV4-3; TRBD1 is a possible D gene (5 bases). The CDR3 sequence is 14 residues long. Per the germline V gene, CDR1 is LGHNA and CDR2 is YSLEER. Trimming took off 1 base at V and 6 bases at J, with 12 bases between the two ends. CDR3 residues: CASSQVMGGDGYTF. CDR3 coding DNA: TGCGCCAGCAGCCAAGTTATGGGGGGGGATGGCTACACCTTC.

This CDR3 reads CASSLSGTRSHEQFF. The CDR3 nucleotides are TGTGCCAGCAGTCTCTCCGGGACTAGATCCCATGAGCAGTTCTTC. The chain joins TRBV7-9 to TRBJ2-1; TRBD2 agrees at 8 bases. There are 15 residues in the CDR3. Germline-derived CDR1 and CDR2 are SEHNR and FQNEAQ (reference sequence). J gave up 8 bases and V 6 bases, and 12 bases lay outside the gene matches.

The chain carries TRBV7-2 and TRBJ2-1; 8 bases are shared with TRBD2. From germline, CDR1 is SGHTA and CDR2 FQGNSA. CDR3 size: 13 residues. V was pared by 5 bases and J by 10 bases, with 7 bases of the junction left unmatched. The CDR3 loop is CASSKSGSEEQFF. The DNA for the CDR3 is TGTGCCAGCAGCAAAAGCGGGAGTGAAGAGCAGTTCTTC.

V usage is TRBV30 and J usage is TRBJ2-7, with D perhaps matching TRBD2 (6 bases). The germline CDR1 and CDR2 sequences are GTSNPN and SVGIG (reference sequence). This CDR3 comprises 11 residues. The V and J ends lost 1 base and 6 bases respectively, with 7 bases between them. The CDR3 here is CAWSGGVEQYF. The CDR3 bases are TGTGCCTGGAGTGGGGGGGTCGAGCAGTACTTC.

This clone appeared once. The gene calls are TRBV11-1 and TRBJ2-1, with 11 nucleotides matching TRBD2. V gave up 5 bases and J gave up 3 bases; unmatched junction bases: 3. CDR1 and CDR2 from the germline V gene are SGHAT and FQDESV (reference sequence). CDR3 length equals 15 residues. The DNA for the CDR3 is TGTGCCAGCAGCCCTGGACTAGCGGGCTACAATGAGCAGTTCTTC. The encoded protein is CASSPGLAGYNEQFF.

Here the CDR3 reads CASSQDIENLNTEAFF. CDR3 bases: TGCGCCAGCAGCCAAGATATCGAGAACCTGAACACTGAAGCTTTCTTT. The chain links TRBV4-3 to TRBJ1-1; D unresolved. The CDR3 loop spans 16 amino acids. V was clipped by 0 bases and J by 0 bases, with 11 bases between them. Germline lookup yields CDR1 LGHNA and CDR2 YSLEER.

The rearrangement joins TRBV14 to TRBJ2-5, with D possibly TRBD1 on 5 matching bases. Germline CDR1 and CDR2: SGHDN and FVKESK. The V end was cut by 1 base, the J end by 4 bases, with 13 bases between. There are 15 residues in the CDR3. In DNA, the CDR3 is TGTGCCAGCAGCCAAGTGAAGGGTAGGGGAGAGACCCAGTACTTC. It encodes CASSQVKGRGETQYF. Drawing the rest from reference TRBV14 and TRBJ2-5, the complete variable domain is EAGVTQFPSHSVIEKGQTVTLRCDPISGHDNLYWYRRVMGKEIKFLLHFVKESKQDESGMPNNRFLAERTGGTYSTLKVQPAELEDSGVYFCASSQVKGRGETQYFGPGTRLLVL.